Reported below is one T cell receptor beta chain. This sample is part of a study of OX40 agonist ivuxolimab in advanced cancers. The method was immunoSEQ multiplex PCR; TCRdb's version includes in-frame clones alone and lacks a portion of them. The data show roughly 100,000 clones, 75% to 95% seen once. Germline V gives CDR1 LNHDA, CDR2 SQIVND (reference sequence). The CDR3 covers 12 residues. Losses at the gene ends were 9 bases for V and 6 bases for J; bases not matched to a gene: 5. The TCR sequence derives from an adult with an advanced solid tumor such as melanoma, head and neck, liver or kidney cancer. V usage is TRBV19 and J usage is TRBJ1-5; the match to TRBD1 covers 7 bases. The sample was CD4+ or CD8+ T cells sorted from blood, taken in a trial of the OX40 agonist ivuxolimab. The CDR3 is CARGQDPQPQHF. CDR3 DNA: TGTGCCAGAGGACAGGATCCTCAGCCCCAGCATTTT.